The 9 T cell receptor beta chains below were found in one sample sequenced in a study of shared clonotypes between healthy human individuals. Naive CD8 cells were CD45RO-negative, positively selected for CCR7, excluding terminally differentiated effector memory CD45RA+ cells. Sequenced by immunoSEQ multiplex PCR; TCRdb stores in-frame clones only, minus some. This table has approximately 2,200,000 clones, around 93% appearing once. The sample comprised naive CD8+ T cells from PBMCs. The receptors shown here come from a man younger than 35 in good health. Some clones in this sample may be carry-over from other donors' samples.

The chain is built from TRBV7-8 and TRBJ2-1; D call uncertain. V was clipped by 8 bases and J by 4 bases, with 18 bases between them. The CDR3 has 15 residues. In germline, CDR1 is SGHVS, CDR2 FQNEAQ. This chain's CDR3 is CASSIRLGLYNEQFF. CDR3 coding DNA: TGTGCCAGCTCGATACGCTTAGGCCTGTACAATGAGCAGTTCTTC.

The DNA of the CDR3 is TGTGCCAGCAGCGTAGCCAAGCGGGACGATACGCAGTATTTT. Translating gives CASSVAKRDDTQYF. This sequence joins TRBV9 and TRBJ2-3; 7 positions match TRBD2. The CDR3 extends over 14 amino acids. Germline values: CDR1 SGDLS, CDR2 YYNGEE. V lost 0 bases to trimming and J lost 6 bases; unmatched junction nucleotides: 4.

This clone was seen just once. This sequence joins TRBV9 and TRBJ1-1; D gene uncertain. Per germline, CDR1 SGDLS and CDR2 YYNGEE. The CDR3 covers 14 residues. V shed 0 bases and J shed 3 bases, with 9 bases lying between them. The CDR3 protein is CASSVVQTYTEAFF. CDR3 bases: TGTGCCAGCAGCGTAGTACAGACCTACACTGAAGCTTTCTTT. Full variable domain (outside the CDR3, taken from reference TRBV9 and TRBJ1-1): DSGVTQTPKHLITATGQRVTLRCSPRSGDLSVYWYQQSLDQGLQFLIQYYNGEERAKGNILERFSAQQFPDLHSELNLSSLELGDSALYFCASSVVQTYTEAFFGQGTRLTVV.

The chain joins TRBV4-1 to TRBJ2-1; 10 bases align to TRBD2. The CDR3 spans 15 residues. Germline CDR1 and CDR2: MGHRA and YSYEKL. J was trimmed by 5 bases and V by 6 bases; bases with no gene match: 7. In nucleotides, the CDR3 is TGCGCCAGCAGGCGGACTAGCGGAGCCGACAATGAGCAGTTCTTC. Protein sequence: CASRRTSGADNEQFF.

The rearrangement uses TRBV27 and TRBJ2-7; 10 positions match TRBD2. From germline, CDR1 is MNHEY and CDR2 SMNVEV (reference sequence). V gave up 5 bases and J gave up 4 bases; unmatched junction bases: 5. The CDR3 spans 14 residues. CDR3 DNA: TGTGCCAGCAGTGCACTAGCGGGAATGTACGAGCAGTACTTC. Translated: CASSALAGMYEQYF.

The V gene is TRBV19, the J gene TRBJ2-7; the D gene could be TRBD1 or TRBD2 (5 bases each). V lost 10 bases, J lost 2 bases, and 21 bases lay in between. Germline loops: CDR1 LNHDA, CDR2 SQIVND (reference sequence). The CDR3 length is 15 residues. CDR3 in amino acids: CATMNQRDGTYEQYF. CDR3 coding DNA: TGTGCCACCATGAATCAACGGGACGGAACCTACGAGCAGTACTTC.

V gene TRBV27 combines with J gene TRBJ2-2; 7 bases match TRBD2. The CDR3 runs 17 residues. V shed 5 bases, J shed 2 bases, and the junction held 11 bases outside the gene matches. CDR1 MNHEY and CDR2 SMNVEV come from the germline V gene (reference sequence). The CDR3 is CASSPRRTSGNTGELFF. Written as DNA, the CDR3 is TGTGCCAGCAGTCCCCGAAGGACTAGTGGCAACACCGGGGAGCTGTTTTTT.

The V call is TRBV7-6, the J call TRBJ2-1, with D maybe TRBD1 (6 bases). This CDR3 comprises 15 residues. CDR1 and CDR2 (germline): SGHVS, FNYEAQ. V shed 9 bases and J shed 0 bases, with 15 bases lying between them. CDR3 nucleotides: TGTGCCAGTCAGTACAGGGTAGGCTCCTACAATGAGCAGTTCTTC. As protein: CASQYRVGSYNEQFF.

The chain is built from TRBV28 and TRBJ2-5; TRBD2 matches 8 bases. The V gene's germline CDR1 is MDHEN and CDR2 SYDVKM. The J segment lost 3 bases and the V segment lost 3 bases, leaving 3 bases of the junction unmatched. The length of the CDR3 is 14 residues. The CDR3 region has the DNA TGTGCCAGCAGTTTCCAACTAGCGGAAGAGACCCAGTACTTC. It yields the protein CASSFQLAEETQYF.